This T cell receptor beta chain was retrieved from a study of early T cells in non-severe SARS-CoV-2 infection. Study-level background: Sequencing of unsorted whole blood was done on bulk RNA, leaving chains unpaired.

This clonotype occurred many times. In germline, CDR1 is MNHEY, CDR2 SVGEGT. The V segment lost 7 bases and the J segment 8 bases; nucleotides outside the gene matches: 8. This CDR3 region has 14 residues. Individual cDNA molecules received unique molecular identifiers during library preparation. TCRdb fed the 5' RACE reads into MiXCR, producing one record per CDR3 protein. The table lists about 52,000 distinct CDR3 sequences, around 10% of them singletons. Sequences were obtained from whole blood. The source is an adult who was a healthcare worker with PCR-confirmed SARS-CoV-2 infection or an uninfected control (not recorded which). J is TRBJ2-1 and V is TRBV6-2 or TRBV6-3, with 10 bases matching TRBD2. CDR3 coding DNA: TGTGCCAGCAAACGGAGCGGGGGGGCTTATGAGCAGTTCTTC. This sequence encodes CASKRSGGAYEQFF.